This is a list of T cell receptor beta chains from one sample in a study of T cells expressing NK-cell markers. No DNA is given; TCRdb re-called the 5' RACE reads and lists each CDR3 protein once. The record lists around 180,000 distinct CDR3 sequences, of which the ten most abundant hold 20% to 25%. Sequences were obtained from blood T cells: a sorted CD56 or NKG2C T cell subset, CD4+ or CD8+ T cells, or bulk PBMC T cells (not recorded which). The receptors come from a man between 18 and 69 years old in good health. Both conserved end residues are part of each CDR3.

V	length	J	CDR3
TRBV11-2	15	TRBJ2-7	CASSHRDRGLYEQYF
TRBV29-1	14	TRBJ1-2	CSGKTGTGRYGYTF
TRBV12-3/TRBV12-4	18	TRBJ1-2	CASSYIQGVSPDRYGYTF
TRBV10-3	14	TRBJ2-7	CAIRDGQQSNEQYF
TRBV9	15	TRBJ2-1	CASSVVPGSNNEQFF
TRBV12-3/TRBV12-4	16	TRBJ1-2	CASSLGRGASDYGYTF
TRBV7-3	17	TRBJ2-5	CASTMGSRSGGQETQYF
TRBV13	17	TRBJ2-7	CASSLTPHGGANNEQYF
TRBV5-5	15	TRBJ2-5	CASSLSGTALETQYF
TRBV11-1	14	TRBJ2-7	CASSLVGGSYEQYF
TRBV25-1	15	TRBJ2-5	CASSAGQGVGETQYF
TRBV28	15	TRBJ2-7	CASTELPNRVYEQYF
TRBV19	14	TRBJ2-3	CASSNRQGADTQYF
TRBV11-2	14	TRBJ2-4	CASSFMFRDDIQYF
TRBV7-9	17	TRBJ1-3	CASSLVGGQTSGNTIYF
TRBV5-6	15	TRBJ2-2	CASSLGTENTGELFF
TRBV25-1	15	TRBJ1-6	CASSDRKDFNSPLHF
TRBV12-3/TRBV12-4	16	TRBJ2-5	CASSFSLAGEEETQYF
TRBV20-1	15	TRBJ2-3	CSARVPSGRGDTQYF
TRBV4-1	16	TRBJ2-7	CASSQDSTSRFYEQYF
TRBV2	14	TRBJ2-5	CASSDGEGPETQYF
TRBV20-1	15	TRBJ2-3	CSAPDRTLSTDTQYF
TRBV28	14	TRBJ2-1	CASSPQGSHNEQFF
TRBV27	16	TRBJ2-7	CASSWDFRGKGNEQYF
TRBV4-2	16	TRBJ2-3	CASSPTSGGPTDTQYF
TRBV6-5	14	TRBJ2-3	CASSHLEDTDTQYF
TRBV11-2	15	TRBJ2-1	CASRNPGLFYNEQFF
TRBV11-2	20	TRBJ1-1	CASSLNGPAGMAFMNTEAFF
TRBV5-1	14	TRBJ2-1	CASTVAGDINEQFF
TRBV5-1	14	TRBJ2-7	CASTPGANLYEQYF
TRBV5-4	15	TRBJ2-1	CASMSGVSSYNEQFF
TRBV4-1	15	TRBJ1-4	CASSLDRGANEKLFF
TRBV7-6	18	TRBJ2-2	CASSLTTSGGASQGELFF
TRBV6-6	12	TRBJ1-2	CASDTGIYGYTF
TRBV10-3	15	TRBJ1-4	CAISESGGFGEKLFF
TRBV7-9	14	TRBJ1-2	CASSLVSRNYGYTF
TRBV11-2	19	TRBJ2-3	CASSLKTGLLAGLTDTQYF
TRBV7-7	16	TRBJ2-1	CASSLSTSGAYNEQFF
TRBV7-9	16	TRBJ2-7	CASSLGDGTGPYEQYF
TRBV6-2/TRBV6-3	15	TRBJ2-3	CASRPEGSVVDTQYF
TRBV6-5	16	TRBJ1-4	CASSYSTGQANEKLFF
TRBV27	15	TRBJ1-1	CASSSVRPVNTEAFF
TRBV5-1	12	TRBJ2-5	CASSSKRETQYF
TRBV7-9	13	TRBJ1-1	CASSSLIGTEAFF
TRBV15	16	TRBJ2-7	CATSRAELPNSYEQYF
TRBV3-1	15	TRBJ2-7	CASSQDSGFDDEQYF
TRBV25-1	17	TRBJ2-7	CASSEPDDRGVLYEQYF
TRBV6-4	14	TRBJ1-2	CASSTGESNYGYTF
TRBV12-5	13	TRBJ2-7	CASGYGEEFEQYF
TRBV5-6	17	TRBJ2-3	CASSLAQGIGYTDTQYF
TRBV25-1	13	TRBJ2-6	CASRGPGANVLTF
TRBV2	18	TRBJ2-3	CASSEAQAPTPITDTQYF
TRBV7-9	16	TRBJ1-6	CASSADGHSYNSPLHF
TRBV7-8	17	TRBJ2-7	CASSFKEGQELLGEQYF